A selection of T cell receptor beta chains follows, all from one sample in a study of blood T cells in healthy people across ages. TCRdb reprocessed the 5' RACE reads with MiXCR, giving one entry per CDR3 protein. This table holds 750,000 to 950,000 distinct CDR3 sequences, about 55% found once. The sequenced material came from blood. The receptor set was obtained from an elderly man in good health. CDR3s leave out the opening cysteine and the closing phenylalanine or tryptophan. Expanded clones are given a class, and other clones once, few, many or no size at all.

cdr3_aa clone_size j_call v_call
ASSLGGGTEAF many TRBJ1-1 TRBV12-3/TRBV12-4
ASSLRREHDTQY once TRBJ2-3 TRBV7-3
ASRRGQNTGELF - TRBJ2-2 TRBV2
ASSLATGGGYNEQY - TRBJ2-5 TRBV7-2
SAPTGGYGYT - TRBJ1-2 TRBV20-1
ASSPGLAGPPGEQY - TRBJ2-7 TRBV5-1
AISALGPSYGYT - TRBJ1-2 TRBV10-3
SALGEGSSYNEQF - TRBJ2-1 TRBV20-1
ASSFLTSGYSYEQY - - TRBV27
SARAGLARQTQY - - TRBV20-1
SATTSHEQF few TRBJ2-1 TRBV20-1
ASSLALGGVGTETQY - TRBJ2-3 TRBV7-2
SVGIAGEQY few - TRBV29-1
ASSSNGPYEQY few TRBJ2-7 TRBV7-2
ASSFTGGTRRTDTQY - TRBJ2-3 TRBV7-2
ASSPWDNYEQY - TRBJ2-7 TRBV5-1
SVEGARGQGNEKLF once TRBJ1-4 TRBV29-1
ASSFRASAYNEQF - TRBJ2-1 TRBV12-3/TRBV12-4
ASTRTSANSYNEQF - TRBJ2-1 TRBV6-1
SVGTTWGTEAF few TRBJ1-1 TRBV29-1
ASREARRGRYAY - TRBJ2-3 TRBV11-2
SARHEAYNEQF - TRBJ2-1 TRBV20-1
ASSWQGTTDTQY - TRBJ2-3 TRBV5-1
SARRATGSETQY - - TRBV20-1
ASRAGAEDTQY - TRBJ2-3 TRBV6-1
ATSDPTTVQETQY few TRBJ2-5 TRBV24-1
ASSQDLRGHEKLF few TRBJ1-4 TRBV14
ASSQASGNYRYAY few TRBJ2-3 TRBV4-2
ASSLGLSNREQY many TRBJ2-7 TRBV7-2
SARGPSGGLLNEQF - TRBJ2-1 TRBV20-1
ASSSGSFGYT - TRBJ1-2 TRBV11-2
VSSLDTVGSYNEQF - TRBJ2-1 TRBV5-1
ASRTVQGLQY few TRBJ2-5 TRBV12-3/TRBV12-4
ASSLDVTYYGYT - TRBJ1-2 TRBV5-1
ASSFRIPGTGSGYGYT - TRBJ1-2 TRBV6-1
ASSEDYPTDTQY few TRBJ2-3 TRBV6-1
SVLSGSGLEQY few TRBJ2-7 TRBV29-1
ASSVAGITYEQY - TRBJ2-7 TRBV7-8
ATSIDRLTYEQY - TRBJ2-7 TRBV15
ASSYLAGETYEQY - TRBJ2-7 TRBV5-1
ASRKASGNYEQY - TRBJ2-7 TRBV6-5
ASSLLREGQYNEQF - TRBJ2-1 TRBV6-6
ASSPLGLEGSPLH - TRBJ1-6 TRBV9
AISEGWSSGPRGTDTQY - TRBJ2-3 TRBV10-3
ASSEFGGIGEETQY - TRBJ2-5 TRBV25-1
ASSDYSGGLYNEQF - TRBJ2-1 TRBV25-1
SAREDTVGEQY few TRBJ2-5 TRBV20-1